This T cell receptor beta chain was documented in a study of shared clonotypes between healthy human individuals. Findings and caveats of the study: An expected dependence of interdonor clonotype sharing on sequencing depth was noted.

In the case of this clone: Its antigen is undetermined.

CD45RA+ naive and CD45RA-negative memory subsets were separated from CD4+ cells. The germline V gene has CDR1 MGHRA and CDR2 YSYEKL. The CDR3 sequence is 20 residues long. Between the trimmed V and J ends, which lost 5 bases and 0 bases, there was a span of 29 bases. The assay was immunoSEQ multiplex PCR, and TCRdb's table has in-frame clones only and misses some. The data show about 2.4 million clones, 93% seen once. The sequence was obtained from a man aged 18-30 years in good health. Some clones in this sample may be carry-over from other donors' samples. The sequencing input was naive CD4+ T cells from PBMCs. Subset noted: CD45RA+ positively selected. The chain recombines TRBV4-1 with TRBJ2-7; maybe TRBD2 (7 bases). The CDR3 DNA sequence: TGCGCCAGCAGCGCCCCCCTGTCCCGCCGGGGGCGGGAGCGCTCCTACGAGCAGTACTTC. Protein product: CASSAPLSRRGRERSYEQYF.